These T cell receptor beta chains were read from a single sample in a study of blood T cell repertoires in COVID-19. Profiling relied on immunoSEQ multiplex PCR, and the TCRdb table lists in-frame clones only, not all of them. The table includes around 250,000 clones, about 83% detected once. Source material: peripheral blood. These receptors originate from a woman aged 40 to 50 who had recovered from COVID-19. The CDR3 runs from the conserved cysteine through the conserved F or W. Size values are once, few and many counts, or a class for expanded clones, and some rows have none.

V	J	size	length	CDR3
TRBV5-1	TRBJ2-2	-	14	CASKGTTNTGELFF
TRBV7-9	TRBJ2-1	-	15	CASSLTSGGYNEQFF
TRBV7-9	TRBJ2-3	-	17	CASSLGGSSAGTDTQYF
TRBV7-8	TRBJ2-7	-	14	CASSLSLTAYEQYF
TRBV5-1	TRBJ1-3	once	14	CASSYGTAGNTIYF
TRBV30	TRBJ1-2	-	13	CAWTERGPYGYTF
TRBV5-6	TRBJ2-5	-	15	CASSSGTGGEETQYF
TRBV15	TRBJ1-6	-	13	CATSPLTNSPLHF
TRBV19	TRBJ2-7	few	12	CASKLGQEGRYF
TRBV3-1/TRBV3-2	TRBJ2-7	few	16	CASSPYLEQGTVGHYF
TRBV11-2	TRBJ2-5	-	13	CASSFTVQETQYF
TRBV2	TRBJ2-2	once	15	CASSEALRGAGELFF
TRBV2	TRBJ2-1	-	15	CASSDEAGPANEQFF
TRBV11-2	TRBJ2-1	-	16	CASSLSPESSYNEQFF
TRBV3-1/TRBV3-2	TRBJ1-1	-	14	CASSQVGGATEAFF
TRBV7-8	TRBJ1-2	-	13	CASSLGTGGGYTF
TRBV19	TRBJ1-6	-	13	CASHDYSNSPLHF
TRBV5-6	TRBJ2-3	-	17	CASSILAGGSGTDTQYF
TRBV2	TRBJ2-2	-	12	CASSRDTGELFF
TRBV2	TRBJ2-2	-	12	CASRFDSGELFF
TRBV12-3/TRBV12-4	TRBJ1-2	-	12	CASSLGQVGYTF
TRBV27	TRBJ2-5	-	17	CASSPHRDRRFQETQYF
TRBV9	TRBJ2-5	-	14	CASSVGISKETQYF
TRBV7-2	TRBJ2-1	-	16	CASSYPGLAGYNEQFF
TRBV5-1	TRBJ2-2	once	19	CASSSGGSTLLSNTGELFF
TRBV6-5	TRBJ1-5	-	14	CASSLQGLGQPQHF
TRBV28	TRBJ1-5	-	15	CASSIGTGSNQPQHF
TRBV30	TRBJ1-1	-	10	CAWISIEAFF
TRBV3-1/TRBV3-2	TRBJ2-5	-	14	CASSLYRDQETQYF
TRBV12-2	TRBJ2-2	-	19	CASRLVLLAGGPNTGELFF
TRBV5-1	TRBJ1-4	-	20	CASSFGSGTLGRATNEKLFF
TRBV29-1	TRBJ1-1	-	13	CSGSQGMNTEAFF
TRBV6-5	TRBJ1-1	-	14	CASSIPPGITEAFF
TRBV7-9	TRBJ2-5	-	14	CASSPSGTQETQYF
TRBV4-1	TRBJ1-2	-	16	CASSQDLAGRPYGYTF
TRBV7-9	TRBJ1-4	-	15	CASSLGTGSNEKLFF
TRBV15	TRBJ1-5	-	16	CATSREDSHPNQPQHF
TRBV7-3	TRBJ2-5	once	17	CASSPTPGTGGGKTQYF
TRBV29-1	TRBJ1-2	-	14	CSARDRATSEGYTF
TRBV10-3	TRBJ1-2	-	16	CAISQRGGRVNYGYTF
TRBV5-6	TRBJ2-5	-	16	CASSLTGQGVPETQYF
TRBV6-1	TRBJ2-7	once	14	CASSEMGQGNEQYF
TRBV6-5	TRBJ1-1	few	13	CASSRRENTEAFF
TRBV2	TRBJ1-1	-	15	CASSQSSGGGTEAFF
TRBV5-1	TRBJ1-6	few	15	CASSFSAHNNSPLHF
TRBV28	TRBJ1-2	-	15	CASSRPTGTGYGYTF
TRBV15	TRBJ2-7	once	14	CATSRDRVRNEQYF
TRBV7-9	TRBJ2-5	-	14	CASSLGRADETQYF
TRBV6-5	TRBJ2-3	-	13	CATRQGNTDTQYF
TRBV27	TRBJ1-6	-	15	CASSVRGGQNSPLHF
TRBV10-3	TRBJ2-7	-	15	CAISGDRTGSYEQYF
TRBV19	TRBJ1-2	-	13	CASSIPSRVGYTF
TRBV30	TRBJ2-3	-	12	CACGRGTDTQYF
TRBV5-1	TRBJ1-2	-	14	CASSLMTTDYGYTF
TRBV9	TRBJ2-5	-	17	CASSAYHLTGGEETQYF
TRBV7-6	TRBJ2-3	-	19	CASSLRSWQSRGRTDTQYF
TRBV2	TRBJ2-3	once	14	CASSADRTTDTQYF
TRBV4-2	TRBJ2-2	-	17	CASSRDSVAGGAGELFF
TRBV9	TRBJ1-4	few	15	CASSKSGTGWEKLFF
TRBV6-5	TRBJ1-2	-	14	CASRETGVNYGYTF